Described below is a single T cell receptor beta chain sequence and its context. The antigen is unknown. PCR employed 60 Vbeta and 13 Jbeta primers. Assay: immunoSEQ multiplex PCR; the TCRdb copy retains only in-frame clones and omits some. The sample consists of around 150,000 clones, just over 70% of them appearing once. This entry is derived from a study of cytomegalovirus exposure and HLA in healthy donors. Overall study results and limits: Most TCR beta V segments were productive about 90% or about 30% of the time in an earlier analysis. Later work showed greater clonal expansion in HLA-associated TCR beta chains than in equally common others. Most likely, a cluster of highly shared sequence variants arose as a sequencing artifact.

Germline CDR1 is GTSNPN and CDR2 is SVGIG (reference sequence). Trimming removed 0 bases from V and 2 bases from J, with 8 bases in between. The CDR3 consists of 14 residues. This TCR came from a man aged 18 to 30 in good health and CMV-seropositive. Sequencing was performed on PBMCs. This rearrangement joins TRBV30 to TRBJ1-3; D is possibly TRBD1 (6 bases). DNA for the CDR3: TGTGCCTGGAGTGTACGGGACACTGGAAACACCATATATTTT. This sequence encodes CAWSVRDTGNTIYF.